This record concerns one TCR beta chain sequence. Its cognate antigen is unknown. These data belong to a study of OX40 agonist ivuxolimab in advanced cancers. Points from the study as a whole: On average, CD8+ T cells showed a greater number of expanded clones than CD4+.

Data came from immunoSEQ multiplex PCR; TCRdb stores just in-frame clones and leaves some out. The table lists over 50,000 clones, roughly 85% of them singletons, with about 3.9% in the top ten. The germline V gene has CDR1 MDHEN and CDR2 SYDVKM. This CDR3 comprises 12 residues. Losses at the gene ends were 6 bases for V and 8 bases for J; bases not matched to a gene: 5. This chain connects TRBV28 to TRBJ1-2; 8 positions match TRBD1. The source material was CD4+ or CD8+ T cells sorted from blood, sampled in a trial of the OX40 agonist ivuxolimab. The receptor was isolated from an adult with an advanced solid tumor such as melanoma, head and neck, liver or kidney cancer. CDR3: CASRTGAGGYTF. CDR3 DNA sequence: TGTGCCAGCAGGACAGGGGCGGGGGGCTACACCTTC.